This T cell receptor (beta chain) was identified during a study of cytomegalovirus exposure and HLA in healthy donors. PCR involved 60 Vbeta and 13 Jbeta primers. The method was immunoSEQ multiplex PCR; TCRdb's version includes in-frame clones alone and lacks a portion of them. The repertoire consists of hundreds of thousands of clones, with 82% occurring once and the leading ten covering 6%. Germline lookup yields CDR1 SGHVS and CDR2 FQNEAQ. V was trimmed by 5 bases and J by 5 bases, leaving 18 bases between them. The CDR3 has 15 amino acids. Material: PBMCs. The chain carries TRBV7-8 and TRBJ2-5; no clear D gene. This receptor was taken from a man between 35 and 55 years old in good health and CMV-seropositive. The CDR3 sequence: CASSPAPEPRETQYF. In nucleotides, the CDR3 is TGTGCCAGCAGCCCGGCGCCGGAGCCTCGGGAGACCCAGTACTTC.